A single sample is the source of the 20 T cell receptor beta chains below, sequenced in a study of blood T cell repertoires in COVID-19. Data came from immunoSEQ multiplex PCR; TCRdb stores just in-frame clones and leaves some out. The sample consists of 96,000 or so clones, roughly 90% of them appearing once. Sequencing used peripheral blood. These receptors all come from a woman older than 75 with acute or convalescent COVID-19.

The DNA for the CDR3 is TGTGCCAGTAGTATGCGCCCGGGTCGATATGGAAACACCATATATTTT. The encoded protein is CASSMRPGRYGNTIYF. The chain couples TRBV19 to TRBJ1-3; D is uncertain. This CDR3 region has 16 residues. Between the trimmed V and J ends, which lost 3 bases and 3 bases, there was a span of 15 bases. Germline assignment: CDR1 LNHDA and CDR2 SQIVND (reference sequence).

This clone was seen only a few times. The gene calls are TRBV7-2 and TRBJ1-6; possibly TRBD1 for D (6 bases). V was pared by 4 bases and J by 6 bases, with 13 bases between. Germline loops: CDR1 SGHTA, CDR2 FQGNSA. The CDR3 has 15 amino acids. The CDR3 region is CASSWGTWTNSPLHF. In DNA, the CDR3 is TGTGCCAGCAGCTGGGGGACATGGACTAATTCACCCCTCCACTTT.

The J gene is TRBJ1-2, the V gene TRBV28; 10 bases are shared with TRBD1. Germline lookup yields CDR1 MDHEN and CDR2 SYDVKM. V lost 6 bases to trimming and J lost 7 bases; unmatched junction nucleotides: 8. CDR3 size: 14 residues. CDR3 in amino acids: CASSWDRGIGGYTF. CDR3 in DNA: TGTGCCAGCAGCTGGGACAGGGGTATTGGTGGCTACACCTTC.

This chain uses TRBV5-4 with TRBJ1-3, with TRBD1 as a possible D gene (6 bases). Germline values: CDR1 SGHNT, CDR2 YYREEE (reference sequence). This CDR3 comprises 17 residues. V was cut by 3 bases and J by 0 bases, with 16 bases left in between. This CDR3 reads CASSSWTDRNSGNTIYF. Here the CDR3 DNA reads TGTGCCAGCAGCTCCTGGACAGACCGAAACTCTGGAAACACCATATATTTT.

The CDR3 is CASSLSGQGLYGYTF. The CDR3 DNA is TGTGCCAGCAGCCTATCGGGACAGGGTCTCTATGGCTACACCTTC. J is TRBJ1-2 and V is TRBV14, with 9 nucleotides matching TRBD1. There are 15 residues in the CDR3. The trim removed 4 bases at V and 4 bases at J, leaving 7 bases unmatched. The germline CDR1 and CDR2 sequences are SGHDN and FVKESK.

The rearrangement joins TRBV7-9 to TRBJ1-5, with TRBD1 matching over 11 bases. The CDR3 length is 16 residues. With 3 bases clipped from V and 3 bases from J, the junction kept 4 bases outside the gene matches. From germline, CDR1 is SEHNR and CDR2 FQNEAQ (reference sequence). The CDR3 reads CASSLGTGGNNQPQHF. In DNA form, the CDR3 reads TGTGCCAGCAGCTTGGGGACAGGGGGTAACAATCAGCCCCAGCATTTT. The full variable domain, completed using reference TRBV7-9 and TRBJ1-5, is DTGVSQNPRHKITKRGQNVTFRCDPISEHNRLYWYRQTLGQGPEFLTYFQNEAQLEKSRLLSDRFSAERPKGSFSTLEIQRTEQGDSAMYLCASSLGTGGNNQPQHFGDGTRLSIL.

This chain's CDR3 is CASSLLKTGGTDTQYF. DNA for the CDR3: TGTGCCAGCAGCTTACTAAAAACAGGTGGGACAGATACGCAGTATTTT. The V and J genes are TRBV7-2 and TRBJ2-3, with a tentative D call TRBD1 (5 bases). Germline V lookup: CDR1 SGHTA, CDR2 FQGNSA. The CDR3 is 16 residues long. V was clipped by 2 bases and J by 3 bases, with 15 bases between them. Filled out from reference TRBV7-2 and TRBJ2-3, the complete variable domain reads GAGVSQSPSNKVTEKGKDVELRCDPISGHTALYWYRQSLGQGLEFLIYFQGNSAPDKSGLPSDRFSAERTGGSVSTLTIQRTQQEDSAVYLCASSLLKTGGTDTQYFGPGTRLTVL.

The rearrangement joins TRBV5-1 to TRBJ1-1, with no clear D. V was clipped by 4 bases and J by 1 base, with 8 bases between them. The V gene's germline CDR1 is SGHRS and CDR2 YFSETQ. CDR3 length: 13 residues. This CDR3 is CASSTRSNTEAFF. The CDR3 region has the DNA TGCGCCAGCAGCACCAGGTCGAACACTGAAGCTTTCTTT.

The chain employs TRBV9 and TRBJ1-2; D perhaps matches TRBD1 (5 bases). There are 17 residues in the CDR3. The V end was cut by 0 bases, the J end by 4 bases, with 19 bases between. Germline V lookup: CDR1 SGDLS, CDR2 YYNGEE. As DNA, the CDR3 is TGTGCCAGCAGCGTAGGCCCAGTGGAGGGGCCGTCCTATGGCTACACCTTC. Its protein product is CASSVGPVEGPSYGYTF.

The gene calls are TRBV27 and TRBJ1-4; TRBD1 matches at 8 bases. The length of the CDR3 is 16 residues. The V segment lost 5 bases and the J segment 7 bases; nucleotides outside the gene matches: 12. The germline V gene has CDR1 MNHEY and CDR2 SMNVEV (reference sequence). The CDR3 coding sequence is TGTGCCAGCAGTCTAAACTCAGGGGGCGAGTTTGAAAAACTGTTTTTT. Translation gives CASSLNSGGEFEKLFF.

This clone appeared a single time. Germline is not matched at one junction end, which may reflect a read error. The chain links TRBV7-6 to TRBJ2-7; 8 nucleotides line up with TRBD1. Germline loops: CDR1 SGHVS, CDR2 FNYEAQ. The CDR3 contains 17 residues. This CDR3 reads CASTLSGTGQGSHEQYF. DNA of the CDR3: TGTGCCAGCACTCTAAGCGGTACAGGACAGGGCTCCCACGAGCAGTACTTC.

This clone was seen once. This sequence joins TRBV19 and TRBJ2-3; possibly TRBD2 for D (6 bases). Germline V gives CDR1 LNHDA, CDR2 SQIVND (reference sequence). Trimming shortened V by 5 bases and J by 2 bases, and 11 bases separated the two germline ends. The CDR3 sequence is 14 residues long. The CDR3 DNA reads TGTGCCAGTAGTTCTGGGGACTTCACAGATACGCAGTATTTT. Protein: CASSSGDFTDTQYF.

This clone has a single count. V gene TRBV30 combines with J gene TRBJ1-2, with D possibly TRBD1 on 5 matching bases. The germline CDR1 and CDR2 sequences are GTSNPN and SVGIG (reference sequence). V was shortened by 7 bases and J by 3 bases, with 18 bases between the two germline ends. CDR3 length: 14 amino acids. The CDR3 sequence: CASQTGVGYYGYTF. Written as DNA, the CDR3 is TGTGCCTCACAGACGGGGGTCGGCTACTATGGCTACACCTTC.

The chain has TRBV6-6 and TRBJ1-5; 8 nucleotides align to TRBD1. Germline V gives CDR1 MNHNY, CDR2 SVGAGI (reference sequence). The CDR3 covers 16 residues. The trim removed 7 bases at V and 2 bases at J, leaving 10 bases unmatched. In nucleotides, the CDR3 is TGTGCCAGCACCATTGGGACAGGAATTGGCAATCAGCCCCAGCATTTT. Translating gives CASTIGTGIGNQPQHF.

The J gene is TRBJ1-5, the V gene TRBV7-8, with D perhaps TRBD1 (5 bases). The V gene lost 2 bases and the J gene lost 1 base, with 12 bases spanning the gap. Germline CDR1 and CDR2: SGHVS and FQNEAQ. This CDR3 spans 16 amino acids. CDR3 sequence (DNA): TGTGCCAGCAGCTTATTCCCGACAGACAGCAATCAGCCCCAGCATTTT. Translating it yields CASSLFPTDSNQPQHF.

The chain joins TRBV5-6 to TRBJ1-3; TRBD1 matches at 9 bases. The germline V gene has CDR1 SGHDT and CDR2 YYEEEE. CDR3 length: 15 amino acids. V was pared by 3 bases and J by 4 bases, with 5 bases of the junction left unmatched. This CDR3 is CASSSQGAGGNTIYF. The CDR3 region has the DNA TGTGCCAGCAGCTCACAGGGGGCAGGAGGAAACACCATATATTTT.

This clone was seen just once. J is TRBJ2-1 and V is TRBV19; 11 bases fit TRBD2. The V and J ends lost 4 bases and 4 bases, in that order; junction bases with no gene match: 3. This CDR3 spans 15 amino acids. Germline-derived CDR1 and CDR2 are LNHDA and SQIVND (reference sequence). DNA for the CDR3: TGTGCCAGTAGTAGACTAGCGGGAAGGTACAATGAGCAGTTCTTC. It specifies CASSRLAGRYNEQFF.

This chain links TRBV5-4 with TRBJ2-1; 14 bases map to TRBD2. CDR1 and CDR2 from the germline V gene are SGHNT and YYREEE (reference sequence). V lost 0 bases, J lost 7 bases, and 0 bases stayed unmatched. The CDR3 length is 15 residues. In DNA form, the CDR3 reads TGTGCCAGCAGCTTGGGACTAGCGGGGGGGAATGAGCAGTTCTTC. It translates to CASSLGLAGGNEQFF.

The genes are TRBV28 and TRBJ1-2; tentatively, D is TRBD1 (6 bases). V lost 4 bases and J lost 4, with 22 bases in between. CDR3 size: 17 residues. Germline loops: CDR1 MDHEN, CDR2 SYDVKM. Written as DNA, the CDR3 is TGTGCCAGCAGTTCCCCAAAGGGAGGGGGGCGCCTCTATGGCTACACCTTC. As protein: CASSSPKGGGRLYGYTF.

The chain uses TRBV28 and TRBJ1-5, with TRBD1 identical over 7 bases. This CDR3 comprises 11 residues. V shed 8 bases and J 9 bases; nucleotides not matched to a gene: 4. CDR1 and CDR2 from the germline V gene are MDHEN and SYDVKM. CDR3 nucleotide sequence: TGTGCCAGCGGGACAGTGAGGCCCCAGCATTTT. It codes for CASGTVRPQHF.